The rows below give T cell receptor beta chains drawn from one sample of a study of T-cell reconstitution after alpha-beta-depleted transplantation in children. TCRdb used MiXCR to reprocess the PCR reads, holding one entry per CDR3 protein. The sample includes around 270,000 distinct CDR3 sequences, over 9% of them seen just once. The specimen comprised PBMCs, sampled before TCRalphabeta/CD19-depleted stem cell transplant. The receptors were gathered from a boy under two years old with acute myeloid leukemia, due to receive a stem cell transplant. CDR3s include the opening cysteine and the closing phenylalanine or tryptophan. The D gene is left open where the match is weak. Size tells how often a clone was seen (once, few, many) or the class of an expanded clone, and some rows leave it out.

d_call: TRBD1; v_call: TRBV12-3/TRBV12-4; clone_size: many; j_call: TRBJ2-7; cdr3_aa: CASSPGTVYEQYF
d_call: -; v_call: TRBV29-1; clone_size: many; j_call: TRBJ2-2; cdr3_aa: CSVAFLQGTGELFF
d_call: -; v_call: TRBV19; clone_size: -; j_call: TRBJ1-1; cdr3_aa: CASRTEGIGRNTEAFF
d_call: TRBD1; v_call: TRBV12-3/TRBV12-4; clone_size: many; j_call: TRBJ2-1; cdr3_aa: CASSLGTGTGGPRPYNEQFF
d_call: -; v_call: TRBV29-1; clone_size: many; j_call: TRBJ1-1; cdr3_aa: CSVAGSNTEAFF
d_call: TRBD2; v_call: TRBV12-5; clone_size: many; j_call: TRBJ2-1; cdr3_aa: CASVSGSSYNEQFF
d_call: TRBD2; v_call: TRBV28; clone_size: many; j_call: TRBJ2-7; cdr3_aa: CASSSRSLAGGPYEQYF
d_call: TRBD1; v_call: TRBV7-2; clone_size: few; j_call: TRBJ1-1; cdr3_aa: CASSLGGTGANTEAFF
d_call: -; v_call: TRBV24-1; clone_size: many; j_call: TRBJ2-6; cdr3_aa: CATPAYDSGANVLTF
d_call: TRBD2; v_call: TRBV7-3; clone_size: many; j_call: TRBJ2-2; cdr3_aa: CASRRAGVTGELFF
d_call: TRBD1; v_call: TRBV7-3; clone_size: many; j_call: TRBJ2-3; cdr3_aa: CASSLVQGADTQYF
d_call: TRBD1; v_call: TRBV12-3/TRBV12-4; clone_size: many; j_call: TRBJ2-7; cdr3_aa: CASRHRDRGHEQYF
d_call: TRBD2; v_call: TRBV7-9; clone_size: few; j_call: TRBJ2-7; cdr3_aa: CASSSTGTSGSEQYF
d_call: -; v_call: TRBV14; clone_size: many; j_call: TRBJ2-5; cdr3_aa: CASSPLTPAQYF
d_call: TRBD2; v_call: TRBV5-1; clone_size: many; j_call: TRBJ2-7; cdr3_aa: CASSLSGLAFSYEQYF
d_call: TRBD1; v_call: TRBV10-2; clone_size: many; j_call: TRBJ2-7; cdr3_aa: CASSDRDRGPEQYF
d_call: TRBD2; v_call: TRBV20-1; clone_size: many; j_call: TRBJ2-2; cdr3_aa: CSASPAGVTGELFF
d_call: TRBD1; v_call: TRBV7-3; clone_size: many; j_call: TRBJ2-1; cdr3_aa: CASSPRGTGYNEQFF
d_call: -; v_call: TRBV12-3/TRBV12-4; clone_size: many; j_call: TRBJ2-5; cdr3_aa: CASRGYDQETQYF
d_call: TRBD1; v_call: TRBV6-1; clone_size: many; j_call: TRBJ2-2; cdr3_aa: CASVKQGSTGELFF
d_call: -; v_call: TRBV20-1; clone_size: many; j_call: TRBJ2-1; cdr3_aa: CSASGGPFYNEQFF
d_call: -; v_call: TRBV5-1; clone_size: few; j_call: TRBJ1-1; cdr3_aa: CASSLVQGVPNTEAFF
d_call: -; v_call: TRBV10-3; clone_size: -; j_call: TRBJ2-2; cdr3_aa: CAISEDGGGAGELFF
d_call: -; v_call: TRBV20-1; clone_size: many; j_call: TRBJ1-4; cdr3_aa: CSASKPGRPEGEKLFF
d_call: TRBD1; v_call: TRBV7-3; clone_size: -; j_call: TRBJ2-1; cdr3_aa: CASSDSQGSTSKFF
d_call: -; v_call: TRBV7-3; clone_size: few; j_call: TRBJ2-7; cdr3_aa: CASSPGEISYEQYF
d_call: TRBD1; v_call: TRBV29-1; clone_size: many; j_call: TRBJ2-7; cdr3_aa: CSVVRTGVSEQYF
d_call: -; v_call: TRBV12-3/TRBV12-4; clone_size: many; j_call: TRBJ2-7; cdr3_aa: CASSLTSYVQYF